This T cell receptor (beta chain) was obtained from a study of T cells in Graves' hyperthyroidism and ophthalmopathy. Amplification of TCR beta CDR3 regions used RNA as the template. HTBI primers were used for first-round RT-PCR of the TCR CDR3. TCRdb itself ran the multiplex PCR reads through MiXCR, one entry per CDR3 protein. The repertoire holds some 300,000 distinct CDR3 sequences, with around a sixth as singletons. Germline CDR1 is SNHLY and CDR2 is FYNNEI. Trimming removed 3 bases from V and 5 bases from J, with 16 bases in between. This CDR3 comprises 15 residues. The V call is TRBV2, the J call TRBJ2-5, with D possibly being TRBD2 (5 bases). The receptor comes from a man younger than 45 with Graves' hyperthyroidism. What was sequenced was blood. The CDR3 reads CASSDPFGLAETQYF. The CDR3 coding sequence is TGTGCCAGCAGTGACCCATTCGGACTCGCGGAGACCCAGTACTTC.